This T cell receptor beta chain was observed in a study of blood T cell repertoires in COVID-19. Study overall: Sources were T cells, B-cell-depleted T cells, or PBMCs; the material itself was cDNA or gDNA.

From germline, CDR1 is SGHDT and CDR2 YYEEEE. With 3 bases removed from V and 2 bases from J, the gap between germline ends came to 7 bases. The CDR3 is 13 amino acids. In the authors' methods: Quantification of nucleated cells was approximated via reference gene primer amplification. Only in-frame clones appear in the TCRdb table, and some are missing; sequencing was by immunoSEQ multiplex PCR. The DNA gave D and trimming, while V, J and clone size come from that table. In the table there are under 80,000 clones, approximately 78% of which are singletons. Material for sequencing was peripheral blood. The TCR sequence derives from an elderly woman with active or convalescent COVID-19. The V gene is TRBV5-6, the J gene TRBJ2-3; D unclear. CDR3 sequence reads: CASSSVSTDTQYF. CDR3 DNA sequence: TGTGCCAGCAGCTCTGTATCCACAGATACGCAGTATTTT.